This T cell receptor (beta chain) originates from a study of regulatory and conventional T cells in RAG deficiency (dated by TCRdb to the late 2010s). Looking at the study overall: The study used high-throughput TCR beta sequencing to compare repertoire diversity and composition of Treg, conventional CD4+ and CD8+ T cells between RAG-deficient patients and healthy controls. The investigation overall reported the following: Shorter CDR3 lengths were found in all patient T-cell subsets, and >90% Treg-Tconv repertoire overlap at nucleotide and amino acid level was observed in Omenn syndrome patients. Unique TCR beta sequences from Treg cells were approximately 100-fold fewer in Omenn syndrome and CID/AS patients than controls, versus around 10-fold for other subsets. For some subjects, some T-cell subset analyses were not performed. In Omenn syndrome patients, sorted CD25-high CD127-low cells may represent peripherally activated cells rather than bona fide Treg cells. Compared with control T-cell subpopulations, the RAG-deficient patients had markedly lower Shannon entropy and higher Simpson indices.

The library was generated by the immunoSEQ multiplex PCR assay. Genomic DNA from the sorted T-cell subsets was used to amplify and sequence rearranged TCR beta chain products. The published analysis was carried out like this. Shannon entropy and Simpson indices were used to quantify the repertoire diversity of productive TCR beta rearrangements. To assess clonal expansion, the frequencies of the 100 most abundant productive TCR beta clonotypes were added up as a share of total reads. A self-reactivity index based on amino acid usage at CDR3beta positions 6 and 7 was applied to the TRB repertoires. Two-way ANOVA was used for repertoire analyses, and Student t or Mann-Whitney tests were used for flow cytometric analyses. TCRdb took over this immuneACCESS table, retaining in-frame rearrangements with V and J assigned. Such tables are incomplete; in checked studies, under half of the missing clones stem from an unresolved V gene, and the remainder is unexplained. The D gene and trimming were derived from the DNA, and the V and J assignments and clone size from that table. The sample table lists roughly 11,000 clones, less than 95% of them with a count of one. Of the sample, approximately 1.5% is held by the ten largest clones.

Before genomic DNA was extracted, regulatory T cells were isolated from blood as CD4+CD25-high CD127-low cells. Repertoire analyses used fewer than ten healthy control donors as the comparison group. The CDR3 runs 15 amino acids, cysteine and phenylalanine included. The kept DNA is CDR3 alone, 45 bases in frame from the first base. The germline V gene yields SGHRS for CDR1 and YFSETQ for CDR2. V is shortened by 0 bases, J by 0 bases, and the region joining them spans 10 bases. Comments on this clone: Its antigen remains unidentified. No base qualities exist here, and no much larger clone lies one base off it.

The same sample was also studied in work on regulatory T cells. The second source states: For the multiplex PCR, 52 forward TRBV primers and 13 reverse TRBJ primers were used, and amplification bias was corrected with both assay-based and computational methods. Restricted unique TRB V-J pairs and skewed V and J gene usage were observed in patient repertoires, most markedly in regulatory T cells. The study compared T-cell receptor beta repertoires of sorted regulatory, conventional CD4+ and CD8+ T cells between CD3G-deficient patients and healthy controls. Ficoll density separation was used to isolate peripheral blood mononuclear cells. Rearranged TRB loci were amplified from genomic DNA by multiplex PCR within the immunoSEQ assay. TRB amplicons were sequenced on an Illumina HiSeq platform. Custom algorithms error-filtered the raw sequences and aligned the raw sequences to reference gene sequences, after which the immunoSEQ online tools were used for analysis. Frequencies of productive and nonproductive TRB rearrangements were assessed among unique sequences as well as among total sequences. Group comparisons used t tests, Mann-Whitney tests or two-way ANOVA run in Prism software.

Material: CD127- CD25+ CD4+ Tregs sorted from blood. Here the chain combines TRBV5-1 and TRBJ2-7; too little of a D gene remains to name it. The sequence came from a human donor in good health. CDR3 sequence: CASSLAGYHSYEQYF. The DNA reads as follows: TGCGCCAGCAGCTTGGCAGGCTACCACTCCTACGAGCAGTACTTC.